Sequencing of this T cell receptor beta chain was carried out in a study of shared clonotypes between healthy human individuals. Only in-frame clones appear in the TCRdb table, and some are missing; sequencing was by immunoSEQ multiplex PCR. The table has about 2.1 million clones, around 93% seen once. CD45RO-negative, CCR7-positively selected cells formed the naive CD8 fraction, excluding terminally differentiated effector memory CD45RA+ cells. Donors included only healthy HIV-negative adults lacking recent acute infections or vaccinations. In germline, CDR1 is LNHDA, CDR2 SQIVND (reference sequence). Deletions cut 5 bases from V and 1 base from J, with 23 bases between. The CDR3 extends over 18 amino acids.

The sequenced sample was naive CD8+ T cells from PBMCs. The sequence was obtained from a man younger than 35 in good health. Some clones in this sample may be carry-over from other donors' samples. The chain links TRBV19 to TRBJ1-1; D might be TRBD1 (5 bases). CDR3 sequence reads: CASSFIVGQGEKNTEAFF. The CDR3 DNA sequence: TGTGCCAGTAGTTTTATAGTGGGCCAGGGAGAAAAGAACACTGAAGCTTTCTTT.